This entry is about one TCR beta chain. The sample belongs to a study of blood T cell repertoires in COVID-19. Germline V gene data show CDR1 as LNHDA and CDR2 as SQIVND (reference sequence). This CDR3 is 11 amino acids long. Trimming removed 9 bases from V and 4 bases from J, with 8 bases in between. As originally analysed: Amplification of reference gene primers was used by the study to estimate nucleated cell counts. Repertoires were generated with immunoSEQ multiplex PCR, while TCRdb's copy carries only in-frame clones and drops some. The DNA was the basis for D and trimming; V, J and clone size are from that table. The data contain some 140,000 clones, roughly 83% of them singletons.

The sequence was collected from a man between 35 and 55 years old with acute COVID-19. The sequencing input was PBMCs or T cells enriched from blood (not recorded which). V is TRBV19 and J is TRBJ2-3; D remains unclear. In nucleotides, the CDR3 is TGTGCCAGCGGAGCTGCAGATACGCAGTATTTT. Protein sequence: CASGAADTQYF.